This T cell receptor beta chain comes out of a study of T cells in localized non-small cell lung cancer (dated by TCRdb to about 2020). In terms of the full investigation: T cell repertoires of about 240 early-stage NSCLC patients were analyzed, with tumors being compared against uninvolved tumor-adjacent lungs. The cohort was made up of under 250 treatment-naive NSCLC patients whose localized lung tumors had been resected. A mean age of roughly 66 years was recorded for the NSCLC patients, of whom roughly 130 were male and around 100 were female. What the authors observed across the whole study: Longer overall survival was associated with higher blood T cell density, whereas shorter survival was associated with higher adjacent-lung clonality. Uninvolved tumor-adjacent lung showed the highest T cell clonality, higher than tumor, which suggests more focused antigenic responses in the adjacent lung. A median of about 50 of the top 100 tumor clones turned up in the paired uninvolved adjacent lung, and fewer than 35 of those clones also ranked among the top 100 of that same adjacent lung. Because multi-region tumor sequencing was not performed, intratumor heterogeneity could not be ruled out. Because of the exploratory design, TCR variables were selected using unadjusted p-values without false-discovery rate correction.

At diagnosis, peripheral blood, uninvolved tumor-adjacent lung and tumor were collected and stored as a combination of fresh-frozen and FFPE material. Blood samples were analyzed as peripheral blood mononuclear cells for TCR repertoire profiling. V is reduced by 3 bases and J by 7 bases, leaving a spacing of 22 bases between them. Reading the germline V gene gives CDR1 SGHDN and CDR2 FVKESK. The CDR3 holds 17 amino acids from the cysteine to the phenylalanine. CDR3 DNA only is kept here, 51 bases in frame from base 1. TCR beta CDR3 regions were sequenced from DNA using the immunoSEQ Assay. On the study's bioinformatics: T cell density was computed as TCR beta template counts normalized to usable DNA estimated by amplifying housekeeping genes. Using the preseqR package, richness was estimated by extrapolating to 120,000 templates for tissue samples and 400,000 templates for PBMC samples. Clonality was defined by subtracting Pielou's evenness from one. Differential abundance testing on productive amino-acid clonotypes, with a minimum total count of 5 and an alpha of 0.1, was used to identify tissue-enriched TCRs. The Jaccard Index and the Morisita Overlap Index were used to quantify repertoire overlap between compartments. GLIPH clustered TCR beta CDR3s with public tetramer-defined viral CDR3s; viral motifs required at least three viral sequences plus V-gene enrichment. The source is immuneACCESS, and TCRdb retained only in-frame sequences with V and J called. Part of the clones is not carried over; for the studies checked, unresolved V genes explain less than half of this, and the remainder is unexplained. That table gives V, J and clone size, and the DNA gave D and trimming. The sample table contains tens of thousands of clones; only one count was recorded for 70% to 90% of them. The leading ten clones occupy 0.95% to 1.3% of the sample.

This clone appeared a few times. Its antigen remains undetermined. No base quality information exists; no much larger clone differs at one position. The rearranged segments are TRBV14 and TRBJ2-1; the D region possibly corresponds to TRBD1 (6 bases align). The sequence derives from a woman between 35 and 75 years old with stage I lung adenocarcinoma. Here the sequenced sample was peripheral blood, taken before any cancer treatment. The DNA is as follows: TGTGCCAGCAGCCAGCGACCAAAACACGACAGGCATAATGAGCAGTTCTTC. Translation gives CASSQRPKHDRHNEQFF.